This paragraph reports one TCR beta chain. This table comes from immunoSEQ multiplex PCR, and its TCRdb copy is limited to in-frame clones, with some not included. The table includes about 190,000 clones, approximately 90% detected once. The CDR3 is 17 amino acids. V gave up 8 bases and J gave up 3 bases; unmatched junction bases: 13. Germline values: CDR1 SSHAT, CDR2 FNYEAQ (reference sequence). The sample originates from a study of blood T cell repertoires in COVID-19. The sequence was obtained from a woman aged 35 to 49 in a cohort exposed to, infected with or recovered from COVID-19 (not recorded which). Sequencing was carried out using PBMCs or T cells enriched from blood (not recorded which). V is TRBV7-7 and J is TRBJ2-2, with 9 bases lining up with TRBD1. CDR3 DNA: TGTGCCAGCTCCTTGGAACCGGGACAGGGATACACCGGGGAGCTGTTTTTT. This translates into CASSLEPGQGYTGELFF. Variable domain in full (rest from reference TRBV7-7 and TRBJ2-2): GAGVSQSPRYKVTKRGQDVTLRCDPISSHATLYWYQQALGQGPEFLTYFNYEAQPDKSGLPSDRFSAERPEGSISTLTIQRTEQRDSAMYRCASSLEPGQGYTGELFFGEGSRLTVL.